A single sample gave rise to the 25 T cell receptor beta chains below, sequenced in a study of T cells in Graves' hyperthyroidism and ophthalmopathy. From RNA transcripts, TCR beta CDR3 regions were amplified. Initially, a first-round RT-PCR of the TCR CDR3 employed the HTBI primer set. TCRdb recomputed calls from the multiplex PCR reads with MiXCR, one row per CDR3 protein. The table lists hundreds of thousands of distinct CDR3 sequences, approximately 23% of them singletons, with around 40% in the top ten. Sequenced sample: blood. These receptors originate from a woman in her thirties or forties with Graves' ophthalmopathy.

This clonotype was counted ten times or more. CDR3 residues: CASSQTSGRSEQYF. The CDR3 DNA reads TGTGCCAGCAGTCAGACTAGCGGGAGGAGCGAGCAGTACTTC. The chain carries TRBV6-2 or TRBV6-3 and TRBJ2-7; 13 bases agree with TRBD2. V shed 5 bases, J shed 6 bases, and the junction held 4 bases outside the gene matches. This CDR3 spans 14 amino acids. The germline V gene encodes CDR1 MNHEY and CDR2 SVGEGT.

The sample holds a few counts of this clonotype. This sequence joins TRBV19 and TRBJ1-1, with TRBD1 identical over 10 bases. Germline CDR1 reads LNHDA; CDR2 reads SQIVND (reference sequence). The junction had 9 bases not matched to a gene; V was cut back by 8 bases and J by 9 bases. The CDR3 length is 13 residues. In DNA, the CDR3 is TGTGCCAGTTCCCCGGGACAGGGGCTCAAAGCTTTCTTT. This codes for CASSPGQGLKAFF.

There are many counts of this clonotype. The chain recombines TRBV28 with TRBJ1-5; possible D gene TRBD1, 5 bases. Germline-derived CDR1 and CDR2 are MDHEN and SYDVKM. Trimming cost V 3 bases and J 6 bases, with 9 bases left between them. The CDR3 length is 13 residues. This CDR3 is CASSFPGGQPQHF. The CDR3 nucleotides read TGTGCCAGCAGTTTCCCTGGGGGTCAGCCCCAGCATTTT. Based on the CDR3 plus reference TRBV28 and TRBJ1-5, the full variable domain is DVKVTQSSRYLVKRTGEKVFLECVQDMDHENMFWYRQDPGLGLRLIYFSYDVKMKEKGDIPEGYSVSREKKERFSLILESASTNQTSMYLCASSFPGGQPQHFGDGTRLSIL.

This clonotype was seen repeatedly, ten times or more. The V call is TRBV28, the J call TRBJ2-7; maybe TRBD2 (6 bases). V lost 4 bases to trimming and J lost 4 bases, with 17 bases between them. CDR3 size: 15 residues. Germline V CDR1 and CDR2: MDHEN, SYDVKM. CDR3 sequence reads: CASSSPGSGAYEQYF. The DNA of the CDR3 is TGTGCCAGCAGTTCCCCGGGTAGCGGAGCTTACGAGCAGTACTTC.

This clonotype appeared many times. This CDR3 reads CASSLVTPGVNEQYF. CDR3 DNA: TGTGCCAGCAGCTTAGTTACGCCGGGGGTCAACGAGCAGTACTTC. J is TRBJ2-7 and V is TRBV7-2; TRBD2 is a possible D gene (6 bases). Germline V CDR1 and CDR2: SGHTA, FQGNSA. This CDR3 has 15 residues. Deletions cut 1 base from V and 5 bases from J, with 15 bases between. Combining the CDR3 with reference TRBV7-2 and TRBJ2-7 gives the whole variable domain GAGVSQSPSNKVTEKGKDVELRCDPISGHTALYWYRQSLGQGLEFLIYFQGNSAPDKSGLPSDRFSAERTGGSVSTLTIQRTQQEDSAVYLCASSLVTPGVNEQYFGPGTRLTVT.

In DNA form, the CDR3 reads TGTGCCAGCAGTTTATCTTGGGGAGCCAAAAACATTCAGTACTTC. Translating gives CASSLSWGAKNIQYF. This sequence joins TRBV27 and TRBJ2-4; D not resolved. V lost 0 bases, J lost 0 bases, and 6 bases lay in between. Germline CDR1 is MNHEY and CDR2 is SMNVEV (reference sequence). The CDR3 spans 15 residues.

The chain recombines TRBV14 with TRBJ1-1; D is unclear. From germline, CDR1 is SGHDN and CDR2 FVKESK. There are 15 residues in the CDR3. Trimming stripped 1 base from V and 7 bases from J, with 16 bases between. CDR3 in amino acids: CASSQGEKRVGEAFF. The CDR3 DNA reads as TGTGCCAGCAGCCAAGGTGAGAAGAGGGTCGGTGAAGCTTTCTTT.

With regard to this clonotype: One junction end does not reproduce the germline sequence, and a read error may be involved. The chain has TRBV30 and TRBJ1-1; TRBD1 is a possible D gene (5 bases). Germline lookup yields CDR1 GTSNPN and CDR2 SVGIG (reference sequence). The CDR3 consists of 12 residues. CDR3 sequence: CAWIPHRTEAYF. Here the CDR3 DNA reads TGTGCCTGGATTCCTCACAGGACTGAAGCTTACTTT.

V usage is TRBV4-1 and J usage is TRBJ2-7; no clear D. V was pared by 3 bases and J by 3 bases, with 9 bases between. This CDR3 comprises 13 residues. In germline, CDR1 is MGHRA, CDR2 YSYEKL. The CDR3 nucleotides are TGCGCCAGCAGCCATGTCCAGGACTACGAGCAGTACTTC. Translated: CASSHVQDYEQYF.

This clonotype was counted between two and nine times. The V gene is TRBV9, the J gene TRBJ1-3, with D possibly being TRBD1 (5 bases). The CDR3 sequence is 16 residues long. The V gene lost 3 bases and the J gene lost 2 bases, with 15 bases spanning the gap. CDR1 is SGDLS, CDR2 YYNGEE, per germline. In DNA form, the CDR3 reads TGTGCCAGCAGCGGGGACGTCCGGCTGGCTGGAAACACCATATATTTT. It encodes CASSGDVRLAGNTIYF.

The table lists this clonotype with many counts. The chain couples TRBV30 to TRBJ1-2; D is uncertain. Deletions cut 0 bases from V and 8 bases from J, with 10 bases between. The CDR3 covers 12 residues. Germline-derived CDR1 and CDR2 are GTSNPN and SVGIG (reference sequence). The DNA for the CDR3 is TGTGCCTGGAGTGTAACAGTGTACGGCTACACCTTC. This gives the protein CAWSVTVYGYTF.

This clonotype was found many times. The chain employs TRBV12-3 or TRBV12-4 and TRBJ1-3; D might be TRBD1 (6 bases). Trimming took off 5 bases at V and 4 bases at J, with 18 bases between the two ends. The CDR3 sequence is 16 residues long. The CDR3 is CASSGGTGLLGNTIYF. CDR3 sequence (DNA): TGTGCCAGCAGTGGGGGCACAGGGCTTTTAGGAAACACCATATATTTT.

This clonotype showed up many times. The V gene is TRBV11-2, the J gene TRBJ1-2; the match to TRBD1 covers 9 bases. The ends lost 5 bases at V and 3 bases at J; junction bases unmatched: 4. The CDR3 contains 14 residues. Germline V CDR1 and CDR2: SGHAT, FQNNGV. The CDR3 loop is CASSRRTGDYGYTF. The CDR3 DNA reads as TGTGCCAGCAGCCGAAGGACAGGGGACTATGGCTACACCTTC.

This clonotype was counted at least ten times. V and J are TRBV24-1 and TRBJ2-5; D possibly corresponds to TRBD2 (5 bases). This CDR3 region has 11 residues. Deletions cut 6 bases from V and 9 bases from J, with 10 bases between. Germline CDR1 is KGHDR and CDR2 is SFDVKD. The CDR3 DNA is TGTGCCACCAGTCACGGGGTGTCCCAGTACTTC. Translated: CATSHGVSQYF.

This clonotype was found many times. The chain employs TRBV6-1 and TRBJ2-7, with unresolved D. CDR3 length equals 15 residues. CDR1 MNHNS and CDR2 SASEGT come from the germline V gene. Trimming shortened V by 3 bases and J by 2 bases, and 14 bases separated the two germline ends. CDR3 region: CASSDKWNRPYEQYF. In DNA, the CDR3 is TGTGCCAGCAGTGATAAATGGAACAGACCCTACGAGCAGTACTTC.

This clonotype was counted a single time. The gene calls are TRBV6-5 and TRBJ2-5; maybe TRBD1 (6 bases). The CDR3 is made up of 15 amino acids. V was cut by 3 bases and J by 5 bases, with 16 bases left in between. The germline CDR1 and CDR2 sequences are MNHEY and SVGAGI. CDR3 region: CASSYFGTQGETQYF. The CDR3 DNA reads TGTGCCAGCAGTTATTTCGGGACACAAGGGGAGACCCAGTACTTC.

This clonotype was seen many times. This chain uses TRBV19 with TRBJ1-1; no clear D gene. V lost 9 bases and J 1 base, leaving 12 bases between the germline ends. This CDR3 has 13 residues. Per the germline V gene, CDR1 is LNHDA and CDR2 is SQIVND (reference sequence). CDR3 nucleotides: TGTGCCAGGCTTGCACACACGAACACTGAAGCTTTCTTT. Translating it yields CARLAHTNTEAFF.

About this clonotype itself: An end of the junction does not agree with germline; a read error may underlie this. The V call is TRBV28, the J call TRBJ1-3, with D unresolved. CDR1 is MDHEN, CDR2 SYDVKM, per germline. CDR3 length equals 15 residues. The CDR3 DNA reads TGTGCCAGCAGTTTAGTGCCGGCCTCTGGAAACACCATATCTTTT. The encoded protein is CASSLVPASGNTISF. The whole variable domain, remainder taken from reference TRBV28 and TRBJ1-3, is DVKVTQSSRYLVKRTGEKVFLECVQDMDHENMFWYRQDPGLGLRLIYFSYDVKMKEKGDIPEGYSVSREKKERFSLILESASTNQTSMYLCASSLVPASGNTISFGEGSWLTVV.

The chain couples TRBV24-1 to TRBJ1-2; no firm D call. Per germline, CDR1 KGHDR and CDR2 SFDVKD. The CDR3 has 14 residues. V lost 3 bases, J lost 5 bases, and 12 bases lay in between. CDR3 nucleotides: TGTGCCACCAGTGATCACACAGCCTTGTATGGCTACACCTTC. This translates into CATSDHTALYGYTF.

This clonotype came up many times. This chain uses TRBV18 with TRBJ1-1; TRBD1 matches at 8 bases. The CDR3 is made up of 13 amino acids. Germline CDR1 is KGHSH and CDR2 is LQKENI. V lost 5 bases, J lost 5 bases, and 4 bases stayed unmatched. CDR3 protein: CASSSDRGTEAFF. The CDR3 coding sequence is TGTGCCAGCTCATCAGACAGGGGTACTGAAGCTTTCTTT.

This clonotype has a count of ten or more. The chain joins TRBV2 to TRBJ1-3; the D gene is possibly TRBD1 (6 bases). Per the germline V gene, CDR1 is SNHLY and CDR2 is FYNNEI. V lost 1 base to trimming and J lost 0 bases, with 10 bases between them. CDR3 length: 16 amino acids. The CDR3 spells CASSEGQVNSGNTIYF. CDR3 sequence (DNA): TGTGCCAGCAGTGAAGGACAGGTTAACTCTGGAAACACCATATATTTT.

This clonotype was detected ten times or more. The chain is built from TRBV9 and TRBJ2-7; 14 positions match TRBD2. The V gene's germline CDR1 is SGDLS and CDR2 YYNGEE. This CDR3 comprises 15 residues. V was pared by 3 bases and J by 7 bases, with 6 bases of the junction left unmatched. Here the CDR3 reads CASSAPGLAGEEQYF. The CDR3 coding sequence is TGTGCCAGCAGCGCCCCGGGACTAGCGGGAGAAGAGCAGTACTTC.

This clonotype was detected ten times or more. The CDR3 spells CASSPAGPVETQYF. CDR3 sequence (DNA): TGTGCCAGCAGCCCCGCCGGGCCCGTCGAGACCCAGTACTTC. This chain connects TRBV11-2 to TRBJ2-5, with D hard to call. Trimming shortened V by 5 bases and J by 5 bases, and 15 bases separated the two germline ends. Looked up from germline, CDR1 is SGHAT and CDR2 is FQNNGV. The CDR3 runs to 14 residues. Full variable domain (remainder filled in from reference TRBV11-2 and TRBJ2-5): EAGVAQSPRYKIIEKRQSVAFWCNPISGHATLYWYQQILGQGPKLLIQFQNNGVVDDSQLPKDRFSAERLKGVDSTLKIQPAKLEDSAVYLCASSPAGPVETQYFGPGTRLLVL.

The chain's CDR3 is CASSEVAGQPQHF. DNA of the CDR3: TGTGCCAGCAGTGAAGTCGCGGGTCAGCCCCAGCATTTT. The chain uses TRBV6-1 and TRBJ1-5; D not certain. Germline CDR1 and CDR2: MNHNS and SASEGT. The germline V and J ends were trimmed by 1 base and 6 bases, with 7 bases remaining between them. The CDR3 length is 13 residues.

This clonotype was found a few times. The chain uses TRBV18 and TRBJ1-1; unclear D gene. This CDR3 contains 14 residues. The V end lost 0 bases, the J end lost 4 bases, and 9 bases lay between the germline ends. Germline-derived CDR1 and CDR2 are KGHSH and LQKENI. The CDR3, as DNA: TGTGCCAGCTCACCACCTGCGGGTATCACTGAAGCTTTCTTT. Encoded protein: CASSPPAGITEAFF. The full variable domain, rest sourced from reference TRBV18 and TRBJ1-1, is NAGVMQNPRHLVRRRGQEARLRCSPMKGHSHVYWYRQLPEEGLKFMVYLQKENIIDESGMPKERFSAEFPKEGPSILRIQQVVRGDSAAYFCASSPPAGITEAFFGQGTRLTVV.